This passage covers 31 T cell receptor beta chains from one sample sequenced in a study of T cells in Graves' hyperthyroidism and ophthalmopathy. TCR beta CDR3 regions were amplified from RNA. During a first-round RT-PCR of the TCR CDR3, the HTBI primer set was used. TCRdb re-derived calls from the multiplex PCR reads in MiXCR, one entry per CDR3 protein. The sample yields a few hundred thousand distinct CDR3 sequences, less than 25% seen once. The sequenced sample consisted of blood. The receptor source for this set is a man between 18 and 35 years old with Graves' hyperthyroidism.

This clonotype was detected ten times or more. The CDR3: CASSALGGRNQPQHF. CDR3 DNA: TGTGCCAGCAGTGCCCTCGGGGGGCGGAATCAGCCCCAGCATTTT. The V and J genes are TRBV12-3 or TRBV12-4 and TRBJ1-5; D possibly corresponds to TRBD1 (6 bases). Trimming shortened V by 5 bases and J by 4 bases, and 15 bases separated the two germline ends. The CDR3 has 15 amino acids.

Many counts were recorded for this clonotype. The chain uses TRBV2 and TRBJ2-4; 8 nucleotides match TRBD1. CDR1 SNHLY and CDR2 FYNNEI come from the germline V gene. Trimming removed 4 bases from V and 6 bases from J; junction bases left unmatched: 2. This CDR3 spans 13 amino acids. CDR3 nucleotide sequence: TGTGCCAGCAGTGTGGACAGGGCAAACATTCAGTACTTC. The encoded protein is CASSVDRANIQYF. Supplemented by reference TRBV2 and TRBJ2-4, the full variable domain reads EPEVTQTPSHQVTQMGQEVILRCVPISNHLYFYWYRQILGQKVEFLVSFYNNEISEKSEIFDDQFSVERPDGSNFTLKIRSTKLEDSAMYFCASSVDRANIQYFGAGTRLSVL.

This clonotype was found a few times. This chain uses TRBV6-2 or TRBV6-3 with TRBJ2-7, with TRBD1 matching over 11 bases. Trimming at V came to 6 bases and at J to 3 bases, leaving 10 bases not matched to a gene. The germline V gene has CDR1 MNHEY and CDR2 SVGEGT. CDR3 size: 16 residues. The CDR3 DNA follows: TGTGCCAGCAGCTACGAACGGGACAGGGGGAACTACGAGCAGTACTTC. Residues: CASSYERDRGNYEQYF.

This clonotype was observed many times. The chain links TRBV29-1 to TRBJ1-3; D not certain. V dropped 7 bases and J dropped 4 bases, with 14 bases sitting between them. Germline V gene sequence: CDR1 SQVTM, CDR2 ANQGSEA. The CDR3 loop spans 13 amino acids. The CDR3 nucleotides read TGCAGCGCCTCGGTAGGGCCCGGAAACACCATATATTTT. Protein sequence: CSASVGPGNTIYF.

The chain couples TRBV2 to TRBJ1-1; D uncertain. The CDR3 is 13 amino acids. Trimming shortened V by 7 bases and J by 2 bases, and 11 bases separated the two germline ends. Germline lookup yields CDR1 SNHLY and CDR2 FYNNEI. CDR3 region: CASTQRGNTEAFF. DNA for the CDR3: TGTGCCAGCACCCAGAGAGGCAACACTGAAGCTTTCTTT.

A few counts support this clonotype. This is likely a read error, given that the CDR3 carries no conserved phenylalanine or tryptophan at its end. The DNA for the CDR3 is TGTGCCAGCAGCTTAGATTTTGGTGCCATGAACACTGAAGCTTTCTCT. Protein sequence: CASSLDFGAMNTEAFS. V and J are TRBV11-2 and TRBJ1-1; D is unclear. Deletions cut 0 bases from V and 0 bases from J, with 11 bases between. The CDR3 is made up of 16 amino acids. The germline V gene encodes CDR1 SGHAT and CDR2 FQNNGV.

This clonotype has ten or more counts. The rearrangement uses TRBV15 and TRBJ1-1; maybe TRBD1 (5 bases). The CDR3 sequence is 18 residues long. Germline CDR1 reads LNHNV; CDR2 reads YYDKDF (reference sequence). The germline V and J ends were trimmed by 4 bases and 0 bases, with 21 bases remaining between them. The CDR3 loop is CATSIVGVWGAMNTEAFF. In DNA form, the CDR3 reads TGTGCCACCAGCATAGTGGGGGTTTGGGGCGCCATGAACACTGAAGCTTTCTTT.

This clonotype was counted a few times. The V call is TRBV9, the J call TRBJ2-7; either TRBD1 or TRBD2 may fit D (5 bases each). Germline loops: CDR1 SGDLS, CDR2 YYNGEE. V was clipped by 4 bases and J by 5 bases, with 13 bases between them. The CDR3 extends over 13 amino acids. CDR3 residues: CASSTRGSNEQYF. DNA for the CDR3: TGTGCCAGCAGCACCCGGGGCAGCAACGAGCAGTACTTC.

This clonotype was observed many times. The chain has TRBV7-9 and TRBJ2-7, with TRBD1 matching over 7 bases. Losses at the gene ends were 5 bases for V and 7 bases for J; bases not matched to a gene: 11. The CDR3 is made up of 14 amino acids. Germline V CDR1 and CDR2: SEHNR, FQNEAQ (reference sequence). This CDR3 reads CASSASIRDSEQYF. The CDR3 DNA follows: TGTGCCAGCAGCGCATCCATCCGGGACAGTGAGCAGTACTTC.

This clonotype was picked up many times. The chain combines TRBV7-9 with TRBJ2-7, with D unresolved. Trimming left V 2 bases short and J 3 bases short, with 8 bases between. This CDR3 contains 13 residues. From germline, CDR1 is SEHNR and CDR2 FQNEAQ (reference sequence). The CDR3 loop reads CASSLHSNYEQYF. The CDR3, as DNA: TGTGCCAGCAGCTTACACAGTAACTACGAGCAGTACTTC.

There are many counts of this clonotype. The chain carries TRBV7-8 and TRBJ1-6; D call uncertain. This CDR3 spans 16 amino acids. Looked up from germline, CDR1 is SGHVS and CDR2 is FQNEAQ. V was pared by 5 bases and J by 8 bases, with 19 bases between. The CDR3 here is CASSSRWGIVDSPLHF. CDR3 coding DNA: TGTGCCAGCAGCAGCCGATGGGGTATCGTGGATTCACCCCTCCACTTT.

This clonotype was counted between two and nine times. This chain links TRBV29-1 with TRBJ1-1; D is ambiguous. Germline V CDR1 and CDR2: SQVTM, ANQGSEA. Trimming removed 4 bases at V and 7 bases at J, with 10 bases between. This CDR3 comprises 11 residues. The CDR3 nucleotides are TGCAGCGTTGTGAGGGCTGGTGAAGCTTTCTTT. It yields the protein CSVVRAGEAFF.

This clonotype was detected ten times or more. This chain connects TRBV19 to TRBJ1-2; no clear D. Trimming shortened V by 7 bases and J by 2 bases, and 8 bases separated the two germline ends. Germline V gene sequence: CDR1 LNHDA, CDR2 SQIVND (reference sequence). The CDR3 totals 12 residues. The CDR3: CASMANNYGYTF. The CDR3 nucleotides read TGTGCCAGTATGGCAAACAACTATGGCTACACCTTC.

This clonotype was picked up a small number of times. The rearrangement uses TRBV12-3 or TRBV12-4 and TRBJ2-7, with a tentative D call TRBD1 (6 bases). The CDR3 is 16 residues long. The V gene lost 6 bases and the J gene lost 2 bases, with 20 bases spanning the gap. CDR3 coding DNA: TGTGCCAGCAGGCGACGGACAGTCGAAAGACCCTACGAGCAGTACTTC. Protein product: CASRRRTVERPYEQYF.

This chain joins TRBV28 and TRBJ2-5; 10 bases are shared with TRBD2. The CDR3 sequence is 19 residues long. Germline trimming cut 6 bases from V and 2 bases from J; bases unmatched to any gene: 18. Looked up from germline, CDR1 is MDHEN and CDR2 is SYDVKM. The CDR3 DNA reads as TGTGCCAGCAGCCGAGCAAAGGGAACCCTAGCGGGGGTACAAGAGACCCAGTACTTC. Translating gives CASSRAKGTLAGVQETQYF.

This clonotype was recorded at least ten times. V and J are TRBV12-3 or TRBV12-4 and TRBJ1-1, with TRBD1 as a possible D gene (6 bases). Trimming removed 6 bases at V and 0 bases at J, with 11 bases between. The CDR3 runs to 14 residues. The CDR3 protein is CASRPGAVNTEAFF. Here the CDR3 DNA reads TGTGCCAGCAGGCCAGGGGCTGTGAACACTGAAGCTTTCTTT.

This clonotype has a single count. A clone one base away is much larger, so this may be a read error. V gene TRBV2 combines with J gene TRBJ1-3; D remains ambiguous. The CDR3 is 14 residues long. Germline lookup yields CDR1 SNHLY and CDR2 FYNNEI. CDR3 in amino acids: CASSDDFSGSTIYF. The DNA of the CDR3 is TGTGCCAGCAGTGACGACTTCTCTGGAAGCACCATATATTTT.

CDR3 residues: CASSQDSRGAFF. CDR3 bases: TGTGCCAGCAGCCAAGATAGCAGGGGAGCTTTCTTT. The chain combines TRBV4-2 with TRBJ1-1; TRBD1 is a possible D gene (6 bases). The V end was cut by 0 bases, the J end by 10 bases, with 9 bases between. This CDR3 spans 12 amino acids. Germline lookup yields CDR1 LGHNA and CDR2 YNFKEQ.

At least ten counts were recorded for this clonotype. This rearrangement joins TRBV29-1 to TRBJ1-1; TRBD1 aligns across 12 bases. Germline CDR1 is SQVTM and CDR2 is ANQGSEA. The V segment lost 7 bases and the J segment 1 base; nucleotides outside the gene matches: 7. The length of the CDR3 is 15 residues. The CDR3 DNA is TGCAGCGCACCAGGGACAGGGGGCTGGAACACTGAAGCTTTCTTT. It codes for CSAPGTGGWNTEAFF.

This chain links TRBV7-3 with TRBJ2-7; D might be TRBD1 or TRBD2, each matching 7 bases. V shed 2 bases and J shed 2 bases, with 13 bases lying between them. Germline assignment: CDR1 SGHTA and CDR2 FQGTGA. The CDR3 contains 15 residues. The CDR3 DNA follows: TGTGCCAGCAGCTTAGGGGAGGGACAGCCCTACGAGCAGTACTTC. It translates to CASSLGEGQPYEQYF.

This rearrangement joins TRBV5-1 to TRBJ2-7; 10 nucleotides align to TRBD1. The CDR3 is 15 amino acids. Per germline, CDR1 SGHRS and CDR2 YFSETQ. Trimming at V came to 5 bases and at J to 7 bases, leaving 12 bases not matched to a gene. CDR3: CASRRSGTGAREQYF. DNA for the CDR3: TGCGCCAGCAGACGATCCGGGACAGGGGCTAGGGAGCAGTACTTC.

In its sample, this clonotype was seen many times. This chain connects TRBV10-3 to TRBJ1-6; D is possibly TRBD1 (5 bases). Germline V lookup: CDR1 ENHRY, CDR2 SYGVKD. The ends were cut back, 10 bases at V and 10 bases at J, with 20 bases in the middle. This CDR3 comprises 14 residues. The CDR3, as DNA: TGTGCCACAGCGCCAGGGAGGGAGCGATCACCCCTCCACTTT. It specifies CATAPGRERSPLHF.

CDR3 residues: CAWSVLDSYGYTF. DNA for the CDR3: TGTGCCTGGAGTGTACTGGACAGCTATGGCTACACCTTC. This chain uses TRBV30 with TRBJ1-2; a weak D match, TRBD1 (6 bases). Germline CDR1 reads GTSNPN; CDR2 reads SVGIG (reference sequence). Trimming removed 0 bases at V and 4 bases at J, with 9 bases between. The CDR3 is made up of 13 amino acids.

This clonotype came up many times. The rearrangement uses TRBV6-2 or TRBV6-3 and TRBJ1-1; D is unclear. CDR1 and CDR2 from the germline V gene are MNHEY and SVGEGT. The CDR3 sequence is 16 residues long. V was shortened by 6 bases and J by 3 bases, with 20 bases between the two germline ends. The CDR3: CASSQIPLGEYTEAFF. The CDR3 nucleotides read TGTGCCAGCAGCCAGATTCCCCTCGGGGAGTACACTGAAGCTTTCTTT.

At least ten counts were recorded for this clonotype. The rearrangement joins TRBV27 to TRBJ2-2; D may be TRBD2 (5 bases). There are 13 residues in the CDR3. Germline V CDR1 and CDR2: MNHEY, SMNVEV (reference sequence). V shed 6 bases and J shed 7 bases, with 12 bases lying between them. CDR3 protein: CASSQTGSGELFF. CDR3 DNA: TGTGCCAGCAGCCAGACTGGGAGCGGGGAGCTGTTTTTT.

The table lists this clonotype with many counts. V gene TRBV5-1 combines with J gene TRBJ1-5; 8 bases are shared with TRBD1. Germline assignment: CDR1 SGHRS and CDR2 YFSETQ. The trim removed 4 bases at V and 8 bases at J, leaving 11 bases unmatched. The CDR3 extends over 15 amino acids. CDR3 sequence: CASSRFGQGAEPQHF. In DNA, the CDR3 is TGCGCCAGCAGCCGATTTGGGCAGGGGGCCGAGCCCCAGCATTTT.

About this clonotype: A much larger clone sits a single nucleotide away, making a read error possible. The rearrangement uses TRBV6-1 and TRBJ2-7; 9 nucleotides agree with TRBD1. The CDR3 totals 14 residues. With 6 bases clipped from V and 1 base from J, the junction kept 4 bases outside the gene matches. Germline V gives CDR1 MNHNS, CDR2 SASEGT. The CDR3 sequence is CASRVTGGSYEQYF. CDR3 sequence (DNA): TGTGCCAGCAGGGTGACAGGGGGGTCCTACGAGCAGTACTTC.

Only a few counts were recorded for this clonotype. The chain recombines TRBV6-2 or TRBV6-3 with TRBJ1-5; TRBD1 aligns across 10 bases. From germline, CDR1 is MNHEY and CDR2 SVGEGT. CDR3 size: 18 residues. Trimming cost V 0 bases and J 5 bases; bases outside gene matches: 10. As DNA, the CDR3 is TGTGCCAGCAGTTACTCGTCAGGGCCGGGGACAGGGGATCAGCCCCAGCATTTT. Amino acid sequence: CASSYSSGPGTGDQPQHF.

V is TRBV12-3 or TRBV12-4 and J is TRBJ1-1, with a possible D match to TRBD1 (5 bases). The CDR3 consists of 11 residues. The ends were cut back, 11 bases at V and 3 bases at J, with 10 bases in the middle. CDR3 sequence: CAAGGYTEAFF. In DNA, the CDR3 is TGTGCCGCTGGGGGTTACACTGAAGCTTTCTTT.

In this sample, this clonotype turned up many times. This chain joins TRBV30 and TRBJ1-5; D may be TRBD1 (5 bases). CDR1 and CDR2 from the germline V gene are GTSNPN and SVGIG (reference sequence). Trimming left V 3 bases short and J 4 bases short, with 13 bases between. This CDR3 has 14 amino acids. The CDR3 reads CAWREGDGNQPQHF. The CDR3 DNA sequence: TGTGCCTGGAGAGAAGGGGACGGGAATCAGCCCCAGCATTTT.

This chain links TRBV2 with TRBJ1-1; 9 bases are shared with TRBD1. Germline values: CDR1 SNHLY, CDR2 FYNNEI. The CDR3 runs 13 residues. The junction had 9 bases not matched to a gene; V was cut back by 10 bases and J by 6 bases. The CDR3 here is CANKTGGASEAFF. CDR3 nucleotide sequence: TGTGCCAATAAAACAGGGGGCGCGTCTGAAGCTTTCTTT. Complete variable domain (other parts from reference TRBV2 and TRBJ1-1): EPEVTQTPSHQVTQMGQEVILRCVPISNHLYFYWYRQILGQKVEFLVSFYNNEISEKSEIFDDQFSVERPDGSNFTLKIRSTKLEDSAMYFCANKTGGASEAFFGQGTRLTVV.